This entry lists 7 T cell receptor beta chains sequenced from one sample in a study of blood T cell repertoires in COVID-19 (TCRdb year 2020). The library was produced with the immunoSEQ multiplex PCR assay. Here the immuneACCESS table is served through TCRdb, limited to in-frame sequences with V and J called. Missing clones are a known gap in these copies; in checked studies unresolved V genes cover under half, and the rest lacks a known reason. The sample profile shows some 150,000 clones; around 80% of them were found once. The top ten constitute nearly 10% of the sample. The sequenced material came from peripheral blood. These receptors originate from a woman aged 50 to 60 with acute or convalescent COVID-19.

J is TRBJ1-2 and V is TRBV6-5, with 8 bases matching TRBD1. The length of the CDR3 is 13 residues. CDR1 is MNHEY, CDR2 SVGAGI, per germline. After removal of 10 bases from V and 3 bases from J, the junction contained 7 bases not matched to a gene. The CDR3 DNA is TGTGCCAACAGAGGACAGGGCCACTATGGCTACACCTTC. This encodes CANRGQGHYGYTF.

The chain is built from TRBV20-1 and TRBJ1-2; a possible D gene is TRBD1 (6 bases). The V gene's germline CDR1 is DFQATT and CDR2 SNEGSKA (reference sequence). The CDR3 has 11 amino acids. Trimming removed 5 bases from V and 8 bases from J, with 12 bases in between. The CDR3 DNA sequence: TGCAGTGCTCGACAGGTCCCCGGCTACACCTTC. Translation: CSARQVPGYTF.

The chain is built from TRBV2 and TRBJ2-2; 8 bases map to TRBD2. The CDR3 length is 14 residues. Germline CDR1 SNHLY, CDR2 FYNNEI. J gave up 3 bases and V 6 bases, and 3 bases lay outside the gene matches. CDR3 sequence: CASRRGLDTGELFF. In nucleotides, the CDR3 is TGTGCCAGCAGGAGGGGACTAGACACCGGGGAGCTGTTTTTT.

The chain uses TRBV4-3 and TRBJ1-6; 7 bases are a match to TRBD1. Germline CDR1 reads LGHNA; CDR2 reads YSLEER. V lost 1 base to trimming and J lost 6 bases; unmatched junction nucleotides: 3. The CDR3 contains 15 residues. In nucleotides, the CDR3 is TGCGCCAGCAGCCAAGGCAGGGGGATTAATTCACCCCTCCACTTT. Translating it yields CASSQGRGINSPLHF.

On this clone: Other DNA sequences from this sample encode an identical CDR3 as well. This chain uses TRBV7-2 with TRBJ2-1; 11 nucleotides agree with TRBD2. There are 15 residues in the CDR3. J was trimmed by 6 bases and V by 1 base; bases with no gene match: 2. CDR1 and CDR2 from the germline V gene are SGHTA and FQGNSA. The CDR3 here is CASSLGLAGGNEQFF. CDR3 DNA sequence: TGTGCCAGCAGCTTAGGGCTAGCGGGAGGCAATGAGCAGTTCTTC.

The chain is built from TRBV5-1 and TRBJ1-4; D call uncertain. Germline V gives CDR1 SGHRS, CDR2 YFSETQ. The length of the CDR3 is 17 residues. V was shortened by 5 bases and J by 6 bases, with 23 bases between the two germline ends. The DNA for the CDR3 is TGCGCCAGCAGATTCTCGCCCTCCAGAGGGTGGGATGAAAAACTGTTTTTT. Amino acid sequence: CASRFSPSRGWDEKLFF.

The V and J genes are TRBV5-8 and TRBJ2-5; 7 bases agree with TRBD2. Germline V gene lookup returns CDR1 SGHTS and CDR2 YDEGEE. V was clipped by 3 bases and J by 4 bases; unmatched bases: 15. The CDR3 extends over 17 amino acids. The CDR3 nucleotides are TGTGCCAGCAGCTCACTCCGGGACTACACCCACGGAGAGACCCAGTACTTC. Amino acid sequence: CASSSLRDYTHGETQYF.